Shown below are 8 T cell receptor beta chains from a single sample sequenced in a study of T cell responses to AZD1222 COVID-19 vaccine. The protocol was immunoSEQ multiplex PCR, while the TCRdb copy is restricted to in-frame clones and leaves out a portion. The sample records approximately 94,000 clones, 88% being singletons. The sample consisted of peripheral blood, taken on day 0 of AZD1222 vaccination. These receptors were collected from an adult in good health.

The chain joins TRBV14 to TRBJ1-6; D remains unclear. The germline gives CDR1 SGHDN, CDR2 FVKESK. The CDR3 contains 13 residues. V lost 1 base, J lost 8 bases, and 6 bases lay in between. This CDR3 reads CASSQAADSPLHF. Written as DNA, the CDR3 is TGTGCCAGCAGCCAAGCCGCCGATTCACCCCTCCACTTT.

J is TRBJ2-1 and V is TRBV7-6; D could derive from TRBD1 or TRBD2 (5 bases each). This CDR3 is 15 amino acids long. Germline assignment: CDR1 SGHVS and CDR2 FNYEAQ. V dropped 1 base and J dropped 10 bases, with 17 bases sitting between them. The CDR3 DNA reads TGTGCCAGCAGCTTAGGGGGACCTTCAAACAGGGAGCAGTTCTTC. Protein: CASSLGGPSNREQFF.

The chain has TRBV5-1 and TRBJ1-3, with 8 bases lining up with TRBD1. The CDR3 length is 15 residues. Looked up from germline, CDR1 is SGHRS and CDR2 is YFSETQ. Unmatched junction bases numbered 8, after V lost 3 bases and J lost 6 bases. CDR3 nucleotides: TGCGCCAGCAGCTCAGGGGACAGGTCGGAAAACACCATATATTTT. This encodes CASSSGDRSENTIYF.

DNA of the CDR3: TGTGCCTGGAAGCCCTCGGCGGCTGAAAAACTGTTTTTT. Its translation is CAWKPSAAEKLFF. The J gene is TRBJ1-4, the V gene TRBV30; D uncertain. CDR3 length equals 13 residues. V dropped 4 bases and J dropped 7 bases, with 13 bases sitting between them. The germline CDR1 and CDR2 sequences are GTSNPN and SVGIG (reference sequence). Variable domain in full (rest from reference TRBV30 and TRBJ1-4): SQTIHQWPATLVQPVGSPLSLECTVEGTSNPNLYWYRQAAGRGLQLLFYSVGIGQISSEVPQNLSASRPQDRQFILSSKKLLLSDSGFYLCAWKPSAAEKLFFGSGTQLSVL.

The CDR3 loop reads CASSLNGRTGELFF. DNA of the CDR3: TGCGCCAGCAGCTTGAACGGGAGAACCGGGGAGCTGTTTTTT. The J gene is TRBJ2-2, the V gene TRBV5-1, with D possibly being TRBD2 (6 bases). The CDR3 runs 14 residues. V was trimmed by 1 base and J by 5 bases, leaving 9 bases between them. Germline values: CDR1 SGHRS, CDR2 YFSETQ.

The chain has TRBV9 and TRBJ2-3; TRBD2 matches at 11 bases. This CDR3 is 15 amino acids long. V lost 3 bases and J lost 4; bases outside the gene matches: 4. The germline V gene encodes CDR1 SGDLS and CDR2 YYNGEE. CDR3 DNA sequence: TGTGCCAGCAGCGAGACTAGCGGGGCGGCAGATACGCAGTATTTT. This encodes CASSETSGAADTQYF.

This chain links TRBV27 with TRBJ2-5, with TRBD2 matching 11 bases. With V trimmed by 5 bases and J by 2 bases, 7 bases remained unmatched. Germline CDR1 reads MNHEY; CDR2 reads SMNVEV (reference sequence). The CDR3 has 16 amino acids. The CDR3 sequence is CASSHTSGRFQETQYF. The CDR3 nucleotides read TGTGCCAGCAGTCACACTAGCGGGAGATTTCAAGAGACCCAGTACTTC.

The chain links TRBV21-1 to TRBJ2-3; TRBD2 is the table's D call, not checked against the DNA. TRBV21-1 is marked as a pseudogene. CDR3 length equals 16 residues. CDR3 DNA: TGTGCCAGCAGCCGGGTTTGTTTGGAAAACGCAGATACGCAGTATTTT. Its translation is CASSRVCLENADTQYF.